A single sample is the source of the 19 T cell receptor beta chains below, sequenced in a study of blood T cell repertoires in COVID-19. This table comes from immunoSEQ multiplex PCR, and its TCRdb copy is limited to in-frame clones, with some not included. The profile shows approximately 41,000 clones, about 85% of them singletons. What was sequenced was peripheral blood. Receptor source: a woman of 80 years or more with active COVID-19.

V gene TRBV3-1 (or the pseudogene TRBV3-2) combines with J gene TRBJ2-2, with D tentatively TRBD1 (6 bases). The germline V and J ends were trimmed by 3 bases and 7 bases, with 12 bases remaining between them. This CDR3 is built from 14 residues. Germline assignment: CDR1 LGHDT and CDR2 YNNKEL (reference sequence). CDR3 in amino acids: CASSHTGRIGELFF. The DNA of the CDR3 is TGTGCCAGCAGCCATACAGGGAGAATCGGGGAGCTGTTTTTT.

The genes are TRBV7-9 and TRBJ1-5; 9 bases are shared with TRBD1. The CDR3 loop spans 16 amino acids. V lost 0 bases and J lost 7; bases outside the gene matches: 7. Looked up from germline, CDR1 is SEHNR and CDR2 is FQNEAQ (reference sequence). For the CDR3, the DNA is TGTGCCAGCAGCTTAGCACTGGGGACAGGGACCCAGCCCCAGCATTTT. Protein sequence: CASSLALGTGTQPQHF.

J is TRBJ1-6 and V is TRBV19, with D possibly TRBD1 on 6 matching bases. Germline V gives CDR1 LNHDA, CDR2 SQIVND (reference sequence). Trimming took 4 bases from V and 7 from J, leaving 17 bases between them. The CDR3 is 16 amino acids. The CDR3 DNA reads as TGTGCCAGTAGTAAGGGGCCTGGACAGTCAAATTCACCCCTCCACTTT. It encodes CASSKGPGQSNSPLHF.

The J gene is TRBJ2-2, the V gene TRBV5-1; 9 bases are shared with TRBD1. Germline CDR1 is SGHRS and CDR2 is YFSETQ. CDR3 length equals 15 residues. The V gene end was trimmed by 4 bases and the J gene end by 5 bases; junction bases not matched to a gene: 6. The CDR3 is CASSVTGGGTGELFF. CDR3 DNA sequence: TGCGCCAGCAGCGTCACAGGGGGCGGAACCGGGGAGCTGTTTTTT. The variable domain in full, completed from reference TRBV5-1 and TRBJ2-2, reads KAGVTQTPRYLIKTRGQQVTLSCSPISGHRSVSWYQQTPGQGLQFLFEYFSETQRNKGNFPGRFSGRQFSNSRSEMNVSTLELGDSALYLCASSVTGGGTGELFFGEGSRLTVL.

The rearrangement links TRBV2 to TRBJ2-1; D may be TRBD1 (6 bases). Per the germline V gene, CDR1 is SNHLY and CDR2 is FYNNEI. There are 11 residues in the CDR3. V lost 11 bases to trimming and J lost 2 bases, with 7 bases between them. CDR3 in DNA: TGTGCCTGGGGGCCCTACAATGAGCAGTTCTTC. Translating it yields CAWGPYNEQFF.

V and J are TRBV5-1 and TRBJ1-1; 8 bases are shared with TRBD1. Losses at the gene ends were 2 bases for V and 5 bases for J; bases not matched to a gene: 5. Germline CDR1 is SGHRS and CDR2 is YFSETQ. The CDR3 runs to 14 residues. CDR3 loop: CASSLQGGRTEAFF. The DNA of the CDR3 is TGCGCCAGCAGCTTACAGGGGGGGAGGACTGAAGCTTTCTTT. Using reference TRBV5-1 and TRBJ1-1 for the parts outside the CDR3, the full variable domain is KAGVTQTPRYLIKTRGQQVTLSCSPISGHRSVSWYQQTPGQGLQFLFEYFSETQRNKGNFPGRFSGRQFSNSRSEMNVSTLELGDSALYLCASSLQGGRTEAFFGQGTRLTVV.

The V call is TRBV30, the J call TRBJ2-1; D might be TRBD1 (6 bases). The germline gives CDR1 GTSNPN, CDR2 SVGIG (reference sequence). The CDR3 sequence is 14 residues long. Deletions cut 1 base from V and 12 bases from J, with 19 bases between. The CDR3 region is CAWSAGDVRGRQFF. Here the CDR3 DNA reads TGTGCCTGGAGTGCAGGGGACGTTAGGGGTAGGCAGTTCTTC.

The rearrangement joins TRBV5-1 to TRBJ2-2, with a tentative D call TRBD1 (6 bases). The CDR3 is 14 amino acids. Germline V gene sequence: CDR1 SGHRS, CDR2 YFSETQ. The V and J ends lost 4 bases and 7 bases respectively, with 14 bases between them. The CDR3 reads CASSPRGRDGELFF. In DNA form, the CDR3 reads TGCGCCAGCAGCCCCAGGGGTCGGGACGGGGAGCTGTTTTTT.

The chain links TRBV11-2 to TRBJ2-5; no firm D call. V was cut by 5 bases and J by 4 bases, with 14 bases left in between. The CDR3 extends over 14 amino acids. Germline-derived CDR1 and CDR2 are SGHAT and FQNNGV. CDR3 sequence: CASSRPPPGETQYF. In DNA, the CDR3 is TGTGCCAGCAGCAGGCCGCCACCGGGAGAGACCCAGTACTTC. Complete variable domain (other parts from reference TRBV11-2 and TRBJ2-5): EAGVAQSPRYKIIEKRQSVAFWCNPISGHATLYWYQQILGQGPKLLIQFQNNGVVDDSQLPKDRFSAERLKGVDSTLKIQPAKLEDSAVYLCASSRPPPGETQYFGPGTRLLVL.

V usage is TRBV25-1 and J usage is TRBJ2-3; D is perhaps TRBD2 (5 bases). Germline-derived CDR1 and CDR2 are MGHDK and SYGVNS. V lost 3 bases and J lost 0, with 10 bases in between. The CDR3 covers 15 residues. The CDR3 here is CASSDEGRSTDTQYF. In DNA form, the CDR3 reads TGTGCCAGCAGTGACGAGGGTAGGAGCACAGATACGCAGTATTTT.

The chain joins TRBV5-5 to TRBJ2-3, with 9 bases that match TRBD2. Germline V gene lookup returns CDR1 SGHKS and CDR2 YYEKEE (reference sequence). V dropped 3 bases and J dropped 0; count of bases not matched to a gene: 5. This CDR3 is built from 16 residues. CDR3 coding DNA: TGTGCCAGCAGCTCGGAGCGGGGGGCTAGCACAGATACGCAGTATTTT. This codes for CASSSERGASTDTQYF.

The J gene is TRBJ1-4, the V gene TRBV25-1; D unclear. V lost 7 bases, J lost 0 bases, and 6 bases lay in between. CDR3 length equals 13 residues. Germline V gene data show CDR1 as MGHDK and CDR2 as SYGVNS. As DNA, the CDR3 is TGTGCCAGCATGGCCGCAACTAATGAAAAACTGTTTTTT. Residues: CASMAATNEKLFF.

This chain uses TRBV2 with TRBJ1-5; TRBD1 matches 8 bases. CDR1 SNHLY and CDR2 FYNNEI come from the germline V gene. V trimming: 3 bases; J trimming: 3 bases; junction bases outside the gene matches: 1. CDR3 length: 14 amino acids. The chain's CDR3 is CASSDRGPNQPQHF. In nucleotides, the CDR3 is TGTGCCAGCAGTGACAGGGGGCCCAATCAGCCCCAGCATTTT. Full variable domain (remainder filled in from reference TRBV2 and TRBJ1-5): EPEVTQTPSHQVTQMGQEVILRCVPISNHLYFYWYRQILGQKVEFLVSFYNNEISEKSEIFDDQFSVERPDGSNFTLKIRSTKLEDSAMYFCASSDRGPNQPQHFGDGTRLSIL.

The chain recombines TRBV10-1 with TRBJ2-7; D is unclear. V was shortened by 5 bases and J by 2 bases, with 13 bases between the two germline ends. The CDR3 has 14 residues. The germline gives CDR1 WNHNN, CDR2 SYGVQD (reference sequence). Here the CDR3 DNA reads TGCGCCAGCAGTCCGAGGTTGGAGCCCTACGAGCAGTACTTC. Translating it yields CASSPRLEPYEQYF.

This clone showed up just once. The V call is TRBV7-2, the J call TRBJ1-5; 8 bases map to TRBD1. V lost 1 base, J lost 4 bases, and 0 bases stayed unmatched. The CDR3 consists of 14 residues. Germline values: CDR1 SGHTA, CDR2 FQGNSA. The CDR3 region is CASSLDRGNQPQHF. In nucleotides, the CDR3 is TGTGCCAGCAGCTTAGACAGGGGGAATCAGCCCCAGCATTTT.

This chain connects TRBV10-1 to TRBJ2-7; D call uncertain. Looked up from germline, CDR1 is WNHNN and CDR2 is SYGVQD (reference sequence). The CDR3 is 11 amino acids. The germline V and J ends were trimmed by 10 bases and 3 bases, with 10 bases remaining between them. The CDR3 loop reads CATAPGYEQYF. CDR3 DNA: TGCGCCACCGCCCCAGGCTACGAGCAGTACTTC.

This chain connects TRBV2 to TRBJ2-7; possibly TRBD1 for D (6 bases). The V gene's germline CDR1 is SNHLY and CDR2 FYNNEI. Trimming left V 4 bases short and J 5 bases short, with 18 bases between. The CDR3 is 15 amino acids. CDR3 nucleotides: TGTGCCAGCAGTGCCCGCCTTACAGGGTCCAACGAGCAGTACTTC. This encodes CASSARLTGSNEQYF.

In this sample, this clone turned up once. The chain joins TRBV11-2 to TRBJ2-7; TRBD2 aligns across 8 bases. Trimming removed 5 bases from V and 3 bases from J; junction bases left unmatched: 9. The CDR3 length is 15 residues. Germline V gene lookup returns CDR1 SGHAT and CDR2 FQNNGV. CDR3 DNA: TGTGCCAGCAGCGCCGGGCTAGCGGGCATCTACGAGCAGTACTTC. This encodes CASSAGLAGIYEQYF.

V usage is TRBV7-9 and J usage is TRBJ2-7, with 7 bases identical to TRBD2. Germline CDR1 is SEHNR and CDR2 is FQNEAQ (reference sequence). This CDR3 contains 14 residues. V shed 6 bases, J shed 3 bases, and the junction held 8 bases outside the gene matches. The CDR3 loop is CASSFGLAVYEQYF. CDR3 nucleotide sequence: TGTGCCAGCAGTTTCGGGCTAGCGGTCTACGAGCAGTACTTC.